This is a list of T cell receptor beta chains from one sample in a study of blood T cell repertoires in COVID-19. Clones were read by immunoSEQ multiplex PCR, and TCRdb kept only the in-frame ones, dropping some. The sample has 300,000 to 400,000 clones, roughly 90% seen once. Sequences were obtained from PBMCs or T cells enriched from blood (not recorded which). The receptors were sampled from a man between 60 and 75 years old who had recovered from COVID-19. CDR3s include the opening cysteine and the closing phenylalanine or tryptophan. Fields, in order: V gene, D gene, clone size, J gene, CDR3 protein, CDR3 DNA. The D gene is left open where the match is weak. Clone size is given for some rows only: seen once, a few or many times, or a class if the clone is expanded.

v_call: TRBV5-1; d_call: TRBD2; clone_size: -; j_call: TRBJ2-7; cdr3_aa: CASSPRTSGSSYEQYF; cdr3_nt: TGCGCCAGCAGCCCCAGAACTAGCGGGAGCTCCTACGAGCAGTACTTC
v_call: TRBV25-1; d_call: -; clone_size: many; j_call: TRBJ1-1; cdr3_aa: CASSEWSGDESEAFF; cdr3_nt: TGTGCCAGCAGTGAATGGTCAGGGGACGAATCTGAAGCTTTCTTT
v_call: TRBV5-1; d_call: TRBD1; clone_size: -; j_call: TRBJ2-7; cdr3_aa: CASSPQPGQRRYEQYF; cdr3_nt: TGCGCCAGCAGCCCCCAACCGGGACAGAGGCGCTACGAGCAGTACTTC
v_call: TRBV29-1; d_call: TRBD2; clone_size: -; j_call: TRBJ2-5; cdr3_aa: CSAAETSGRAGETQYF; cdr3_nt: TGCAGCGCCGCGGAGACTAGCGGGAGGGCGGGGGAGACCCAGTACTTC
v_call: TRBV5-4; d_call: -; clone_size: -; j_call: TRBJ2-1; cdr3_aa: CASSLAQPVAYNEQFF; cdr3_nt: TGTGCCAGCAGCTTGGCCCAACCAGTCGCCTACAATGAGCAGTTCTTC
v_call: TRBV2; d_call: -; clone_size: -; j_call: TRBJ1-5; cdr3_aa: CASSEAGGVGQPQHF; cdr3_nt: TGTGCCAGCAGTGAAGCCGGGGGGGTGGGTCAGCCCCAGCATTTT
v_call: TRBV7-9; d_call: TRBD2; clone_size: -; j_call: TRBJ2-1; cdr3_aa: CASSETTSGRGNEQFF; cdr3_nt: TGTGCCAGCAGCGAAACGACTAGCGGGAGGGGCAATGAGCAGTTCTTC
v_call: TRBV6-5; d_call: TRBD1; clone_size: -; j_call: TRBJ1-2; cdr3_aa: CASMRQGYGYTF; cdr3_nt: TGTGCCAGCATGAGACAGGGGTATGGCTACACCTTC
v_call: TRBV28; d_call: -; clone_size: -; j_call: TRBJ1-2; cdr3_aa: CASSTGRWGYTF; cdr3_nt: TGTGCCAGCAGTACGGGGAGGTGGGGCTACACCTTC
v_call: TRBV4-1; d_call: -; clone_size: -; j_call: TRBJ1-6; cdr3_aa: CASSLGTQLDSPLHF; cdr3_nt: TGCGCCAGCAGCCTCGGGACTCAGCTCGATTCACCCCTCCACTTT
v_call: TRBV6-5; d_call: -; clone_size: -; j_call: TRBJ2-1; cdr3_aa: CASSHELINEQFF; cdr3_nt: TGTGCCAGCAGTCACGAACTCATCAATGAGCAGTTCTTC
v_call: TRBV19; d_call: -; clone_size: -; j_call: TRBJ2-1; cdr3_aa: CASNTLSSYNEQFF; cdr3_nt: TGTGCCAGTAATACCTTGAGCTCCTACAATGAGCAGTTCTTC
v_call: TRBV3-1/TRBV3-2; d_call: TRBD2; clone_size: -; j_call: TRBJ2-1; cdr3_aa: CASSQPSSGRASYNEQFF; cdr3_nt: TGTGCCAGCAGCCAGCCTTCTAGCGGGAGGGCCTCCTACAATGAGCAGTTCTTC
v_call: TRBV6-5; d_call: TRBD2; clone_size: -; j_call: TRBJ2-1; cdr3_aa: CASSLLAGDYNEQFF; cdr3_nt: TGTGCCAGCAGCCTACTAGCGGGAGACTACAATGAGCAGTTCTTC